A single sample is the source of the 25 T cell receptor beta chains below, sequenced in a study of blood T cell repertoires in COVID-19. TCRdb's copy holds only in-frame clones and misses some; the assay was immunoSEQ multiplex PCR. The sample records roughly 240,000 clones, 80% to 90% being singletons. The sequenced material came from peripheral blood. The source of these receptors is a woman in her seventies with acute or convalescent COVID-19.

This clone occurred once. The chain combines TRBV7-2 with TRBJ2-3, with 13 bases lining up with TRBD2. This CDR3 comprises 18 residues. Unmatched junction bases numbered 12, after V lost 5 bases and J lost 4 bases. From germline, CDR1 is SGHTA and CDR2 FQGNSA. The CDR3: CASSPGTSGARSPDTQYF. CDR3 DNA: TGTGCCAGCAGCCCGGGGACTAGCGGGGCCCGGTCCCCAGATACGCAGTATTTT.

This sequence joins TRBV19 and TRBJ2-4; perhaps TRBD2 as D (6 bases). Trimming cost V 7 bases and J 8 bases, with 12 bases left between them. Germline CDR1 and CDR2: LNHDA and SQIVND (reference sequence). The CDR3 is made up of 12 amino acids. The CDR3 is CASTAGGYIQYF. The CDR3 DNA reads TGTGCCAGTACGGCCGGGGGATACATTCAGTACTTC.

This clone has a single count. This sequence joins TRBV11-2 and TRBJ1-2; 9 bases are a match to TRBD1. The CDR3 loop spans 14 amino acids. Per germline, CDR1 SGHAT and CDR2 FQNNGV. Losses at the gene ends were 3 bases for V and 8 bases for J; bases not matched to a gene: 7. The CDR3 DNA reads TGTGCCAGCAGCTTGGGGGACAGGGACGGCGGCTACACCTTC. It specifies CASSLGDRDGGYTF.

J is TRBJ2-6 and V is TRBV4-2; 12 nucleotides agree with TRBD1. The V and J ends lost 1 base and 2 bases, in that order; junction bases with no gene match: 6. The CDR3 sequence is 19 residues long. Germline V gene sequence: CDR1 LGHNA, CDR2 YNFKEQ. The CDR3 bases are TGTGCCAGCAGCCAAGGTTCCGGGACAGGGGGCACTGGGGCCAACGTCCTGACTTTC. It specifies CASSQGSGTGGTGANVLTF.

V usage is TRBV4-1 and J usage is TRBJ1-4; D is perhaps TRBD1 (5 bases). Germline-derived CDR1 and CDR2 are MGHRA and YSYEKL. The CDR3 runs 13 residues. Trimming removed 1 base from V and 8 bases from J, with 8 bases in between. Here the CDR3 reads CASSQGQLEKLFF. The CDR3 DNA sequence: TGCGCCAGCAGCCAAGGACAGCTCGAAAAACTGTTTTTT.

The table lists this clone with a count of one. One end of the junction fails to match germline, which may point to a read error. The chain employs TRBV29-1 and TRBJ2-1; TRBD2 is a possible D gene (6 bases). In germline, CDR1 is SQVTM, CDR2 ANQGSEA. The CDR3 contains 14 residues. This CDR3 is CNVLPEGRYNEQFF. The CDR3 bases are TGCAACGTTCTTCCGGAGGGCCGGTACAATGAGCAGTTCTTC.

J is TRBJ1-1 and V is TRBV7-9; unclear D gene. Germline CDR1 SEHNR, CDR2 FQNEAQ (reference sequence). Trimming removed 1 base at V and 6 bases at J, with 6 bases between. The CDR3 covers 12 residues. The CDR3 region has the DNA TGTGCCAGCAGCTTAGGTGAGCCTGAAGCTTTCTTT. Translation: CASSLGEPEAFF.

The genes are TRBV5-4 and TRBJ2-2, with D perhaps matching TRBD2 (7 bases). The length of the CDR3 is 16 residues. Deletions cut 2 bases from V and 5 bases from J, with 16 bases between. The V gene's germline CDR1 is SGHNT and CDR2 YYREEE (reference sequence). DNA for the CDR3: TGTGCCAGCAGCTTAGGCGGGGGCTCCCAGACCGGGGAGCTGTTTTTT. Protein sequence: CASSLGGGSQTGELFF.

The V gene is TRBV30, the J gene TRBJ1-2; tentatively, D is TRBD1 (5 bases). The germline V gene has CDR1 GTSNPN and CDR2 SVGIG (reference sequence). The CDR3 totals 14 residues. Trimming removed 1 base from V and 4 bases from J, with 13 bases in between. CDR3 protein: CAWSAAGRVYGYTF. The DNA of the CDR3 is TGTGCCTGGAGTGCCGCGGGACGGGTCTATGGCTACACCTTC.

This chain joins TRBV20-1 and TRBJ1-6, with 7 positions matching TRBD1. The CDR3 loop spans 14 amino acids. Germline V gives CDR1 DFQATT, CDR2 SNEGSKA (reference sequence). The ends lost 3 bases at V and 10 bases at J; junction bases unmatched: 9. In DNA, the CDR3 is TGCAGTGCTAGTAGGGACAGCGGAAGATCACCCCTCCACTTT. This translates into CSASRDSGRSPLHF.

The chain is built from TRBV19 and TRBJ2-2; TRBD1 agrees at 7 bases. V shed 3 bases and J 1 base; nucleotides not matched to a gene: 2. The CDR3 sequence is 15 residues long. CDR1 and CDR2 from the germline V gene are LNHDA and SQIVND (reference sequence). The CDR3 DNA reads TGTGCCAGTAGTATGGGACAGATGAACACCGGGGAGCTGTTTTTT. It encodes CASSMGQMNTGELFF.

The gene calls are TRBV4-2 and TRBJ1-2; the match to TRBD1 covers 7 bases. The CDR3 length is 15 residues. V gave up 4 bases and J gave up 2 bases; unmatched junction bases: 7. From germline, CDR1 is LGHNA and CDR2 YNFKEQ. CDR3 sequence reads: CASSRTTGENYGYTF. In DNA, the CDR3 is TGTGCCAGCAGCCGAACAACAGGGGAGAACTATGGCTACACCTTC.

CDR3 bases: TGTGCCAGCTTGGGGGGACAGGGGGGAAATTCACCCCTCCACTTT. Residues: CASLGGQGGNSPLHF. This chain connects TRBV28 to TRBJ1-6, with 11 positions matching TRBD1. V was pared by 8 bases and J by 7 bases, with 7 bases of the junction left unmatched. Germline V CDR1 and CDR2: MDHEN, SYDVKM. CDR3 length: 15 amino acids.

V and J are TRBV2 and TRBJ1-5, with D perhaps matching TRBD1 (6 bases). CDR3 length: 15 residues. The V gene's germline CDR1 is SNHLY and CDR2 FYNNEI. The germline V and J ends were trimmed by 4 bases and 3 bases, with 13 bases remaining between them. The CDR3 DNA follows: TGTGCCAGCAGTGCACAGGGCCTCGACAATCAGCCCCAGCATTTT. It is translated as CASSAQGLDNQPQHF.

The chain recombines TRBV21-1 with TRBJ1-3. TRBV21-1 counts as a pseudogene. CDR3 length: 15 residues. CDR3 amino acids: CASSKIADAGNTIYF. CDR3 DNA sequence: TGTGCCAGCAGCAAAATAGCAGATGCTGGAAACACCATATATTTT.

The chain joins TRBV15 to TRBJ1-6; possibly TRBD1 for D (5 bases). Germline V gene sequence: CDR1 LNHNV, CDR2 YYDKDF (reference sequence). Deletions cut 1 base from V and 4 bases from J, with 23 bases between. The CDR3 consists of 20 residues. The chain's CDR3 is CATSRVAPMRQGPYNSPLHF. The CDR3 DNA reads as TGTGCCACCAGCAGAGTAGCCCCCATGAGGCAGGGCCCGTATAATTCACCCCTCCACTTT.

The chain uses TRBV9 and TRBJ2-3; 8 nucleotides line up with TRBD2. This CDR3 is built from 15 residues. Germline-derived CDR1 and CDR2 are SGDLS and YYNGEE. V lost 4 bases, J lost 0 bases, and 4 bases stayed unmatched. The CDR3 region is CASSQRGISTDTQYF. DNA of the CDR3: TGTGCCAGCAGCCAGCGGGGGATTAGCACAGATACGCAGTATTTT.

The chain is built from TRBV3-1 (or the pseudogene TRBV3-2) and TRBJ2-7; D is undetermined. V lost 1 base and J 0 bases, leaving 7 bases between the germline ends. In germline, CDR1 is LGHDT, CDR2 YNNKEL (reference sequence). The CDR3 consists of 14 residues. CDR3 loop: CASSQGGNSYEQYF. The CDR3, as DNA: TGTGCCAGCAGCCAAGGCGGCAACTCCTACGAGCAGTACTTC.

This chain joins TRBV18 and TRBJ1-6; D is ambiguous. V was shortened by 6 bases and J by 0 bases, with 9 bases between the two germline ends. The CDR3 contains 15 residues. Germline assignment: CDR1 KGHSH and CDR2 LQKENI. As DNA, the CDR3 is TGTGCCAGCTCGCGGATGAGCTCCTATAATTCACCCCTCCACTTT. Translation: CASSRMSSYNSPLHF.

The chain recombines TRBV18 with TRBJ1-2, with TRBD1 as a possible D gene (6 bases). The CDR3 contains 15 residues. V dropped 0 bases and J dropped 4 bases, with 12 bases sitting between them. Germline loops: CDR1 KGHSH, CDR2 LQKENI. CDR3 loop: CASSPPGQPPYGYTF. In DNA, the CDR3 is TGTGCCAGCTCACCACCCGGACAGCCGCCCTATGGCTACACCTTC.

CDR3 bases: TGCGCCAGCAGTGGAATCAGGGAATATCAGCCCCAGCATTTT. It encodes CASSGIREYQPQHF. The chain carries TRBV10-2 and TRBJ1-5; D possibly corresponds to TRBD1 (5 bases). The CDR3 contains 14 residues. The V end lost 4 bases, the J end lost 5 bases, and 12 bases lay between the germline ends. The germline V gene has CDR1 WSHSY and CDR2 SAAADI.

V gene TRBV6-5 combines with J gene TRBJ1-2; D remains unclear. Trimming cost V 4 bases and J 8 bases, with 20 bases left between them. The germline V gene encodes CDR1 MNHEY and CDR2 SVGAGI. The length of the CDR3 is 15 residues. This CDR3 is CASSSGVSLLVGYTF. CDR3 nucleotide sequence: TGTGCCAGCAGTTCCGGGGTCTCCCTACTCGTCGGCTACACCTTC.

The chain carries TRBV29-1 and TRBJ2-1; 7 bases agree with TRBD1. CDR3 size: 12 residues. V gave up 4 bases and J gave up 9 bases; unmatched junction bases: 6. Germline values: CDR1 SQVTM, CDR2 ANQGSEA. The CDR3 DNA reads as TGCAGCGTTGGAAGACAGGGAAGTGAGCAGTTCTTC. It codes for CSVGRQGSEQFF.

The chain couples TRBV6-1 to TRBJ1-2; 10 bases agree with TRBD1. With 3 bases clipped from V and 4 bases from J, the junction kept 8 bases outside the gene matches. Germline V gene lookup returns CDR1 MNHNS and CDR2 SASEGT. The CDR3 sequence is 16 residues long. In nucleotides, the CDR3 is TGTGCCAGCAGTGAGGCCCAGGGACAGGGGAGCTATGGCTACACCTTC. Its protein product is CASSEAQGQGSYGYTF.

The gene calls are TRBV19 and TRBJ1-1, with a tentative D call TRBD1 (6 bases). Trimming removed 4 bases at V and 8 bases at J, with 17 bases between. CDR1 is LNHDA and CDR2 is SQIVND in the germline V gene (reference sequence). This CDR3 has 14 amino acids. The CDR3 bases are TGTGCCAGTAGTACCATTCGACAGGTAGGAGAAGCTTTCTTT. This sequence encodes CASSTIRQVGEAFF. The whole variable domain, remainder taken from reference TRBV19 and TRBJ1-1, is DGGITQSPKYLFRKEGQNVTLSCEQNLNHDAMYWYRQDPGQGLRLIYYSQIVNDFQKGDIAEGYSVSREKKESFPLTVTSAQKNPTAFYLCASSTIRQVGEAFFGQGTRLTVV.